One and the same sample provided the 14 T cell receptor beta chains below, sequenced in a study of T cells after yellow fever vaccination. TCRdb reprocessed the 5' RACE reads via MiXCR and lists one record per CDR3 protein. The sample consists of about 400,000 distinct CDR3 sequences, 11% of them appearing once. Material: PBMCs, obtained on the day of the first yellow fever vaccination. These receptors were taken from a man younger than 35 who received the YFV17D yellow fever vaccine.

In this sample, this clonotype turned up a few times. The chain has TRBV4-3 and TRBJ1-6; D is unresolved. This CDR3 spans 16 amino acids. Germline V CDR1 and CDR2: LGHNA, YSLEER. The V end lost 4 bases, the J end lost 7 bases, and 17 bases lay between the germline ends. The CDR3, as DNA: TGCGCCAGCAGCCTATCATGGACCGGTACGAATTCACCCCTCCACTTT. As protein: CASSLSWTGTNSPLHF.

This clonotype was detected a few times. The gene calls are TRBV2 and TRBJ2-7; D not certain. This CDR3 has 14 residues. CDR1 is SNHLY, CDR2 FYNNEI, per germline. Trimming shortened V by 4 bases and J by 2 bases, and 12 bases separated the two germline ends. The CDR3 here is CASSVSETTYEQYF. DNA of the CDR3: TGTGCCAGCAGTGTCTCCGAGACGACCTACGAGCAGTACTTC.

This clonotype was counted between two and nine times. The rearrangement links TRBV4-3 to TRBJ2-3; 8 bases are a match to TRBD2. This CDR3 region has 15 residues. V was pared by 4 bases and J by 4 bases, with 7 bases of the junction left unmatched. Germline V lookup: CDR1 LGHNA, CDR2 YSLEER. The CDR3 DNA reads as TGCGCCAGCAGCCCACGGGGGGGTTCAGCAGATACGCAGTATTTT. It encodes CASSPRGGSADTQYF.

This clonotype showed up many times. V is TRBV6-2 or TRBV6-3 and J is TRBJ1-1, with TRBD1 matching over 7 bases. CDR3 length equals 12 residues. The ends lost 5 bases at V and 9 bases at J; junction bases unmatched: 6. The germline CDR1 and CDR2 sequences are MNHEY and SVGEGT. Written as DNA, the CDR3 is TGTGCCAGCAGTAGACAGGGAAGTCAAGCTTTCTTT. Its protein is CASSRQGSQAFF.

In this sample, this clonotype turned up a few times. The chain combines TRBV18 with TRBJ1-4; D remains ambiguous. CDR3 size: 12 residues. Germline CDR1 reads KGHSH; CDR2 reads LQKENI. The V end was cut by 6 bases, the J end by 6 bases, with 8 bases between. As DNA, the CDR3 is TGTGCCAGCTCCGGACTGTATGAAAAACTGTTTTTT. Translated, it gives CASSGLYEKLFF.

The chain uses TRBV3-1 and TRBJ1-6; 7 bases line up with TRBD1. Germline V gene lookup returns CDR1 LGHDT and CDR2 YNNKEL (reference sequence). There are 15 residues in the CDR3. The trim removed 1 base at V and 6 bases at J, leaving 3 bases unmatched. The CDR3 DNA sequence: TGTGCCAGCAGCCAAGTTGACAGGGCTAATTCACCCCTCCACTTT. This gives the protein CASSQVDRANSPLHF.

This clonotype was seen a few times. The J gene is TRBJ2-3, the V gene TRBV5-1, with 15 bases matching TRBD2. The CDR3 sequence is 17 residues long. V lost 5 bases to trimming and J lost 0 bases; unmatched junction nucleotides: 4. The germline V gene encodes CDR1 SGHRS and CDR2 YFSETQ. This chain's CDR3 is CASRWTSGGGSTDTQYF. CDR3 in DNA: TGCGCCAGCAGATGGACTAGCGGGGGGGGTAGCACAGATACGCAGTATTTT. Together with reference TRBV5-1 and TRBJ2-3, the CDR3 gives the full variable domain: KAGVTQTPRYLIKTRGQQVTLSCSPISGHRSVSWYQQTPGQGLQFLFEYFSETQRNKGNFPGRFSGRQFSNSRSEMNVSTLELGDSALYLCASRWTSGGGSTDTQYFGPGTRLTVL.

This clonotype was recorded a few times. The CDR3 nucleotides read TGCGCCAGCAGCTTGGACGGGCAGGTCAAGGATACGCAGTATTTT. It is translated as CASSLDGQVKDTQYF. The rearrangement links TRBV5-1 to TRBJ2-3, with D unclear. V was cut by 0 bases and J by 6 bases, with 14 bases left in between. This CDR3 is 15 amino acids long. Germline V gene lookup returns CDR1 SGHRS and CDR2 YFSETQ. Combining the CDR3 with reference TRBV5-1 and TRBJ2-3 gives the whole variable domain KAGVTQTPRYLIKTRGQQVTLSCSPISGHRSVSWYQQTPGQGLQFLFEYFSETQRNKGNFPGRFSGRQFSNSRSEMNVSTLELGDSALYLCASSLDGQVKDTQYFGPGTRLTVL.

This clonotype was seen ten or more times. The CDR3 protein is CSAVPDYPGAFF. CDR3 nucleotide sequence: TGCAGCGCTGTTCCTGATTATCCGGGGGCTTTCTTT. V gene TRBV29-1 combines with J gene TRBJ1-1; D is unclear. V lost 7 bases, J lost 11 bases, and 20 bases lay in between. CDR1 SQVTM and CDR2 ANQGSEA come from the germline V gene. There are 12 residues in the CDR3. The full variable domain, in which reference TRBV29-1 and TRBJ1-1 provide the parts outside the CDR3, is SAVISQKPSRDICQRGTSLTIQCQVDSQVTMMFWYRQQPGQSLTLIATANQGSEATYESGFVIDKFPISRPNLTFSTLTVSNMSPEDSSIYLCSAVPDYPGAFFGQGTRLTVV.

The chain has TRBV5-8 and TRBJ2-1; D is unresolved. The ends were cut back, 6 bases at V and 2 bases at J, with 9 bases in the middle. The CDR3 covers 13 residues. In germline, CDR1 is SGHTS, CDR2 YDEGEE. For the CDR3, the DNA is TGTGCCAGCACCGGATTTCCCTACAATGAGCAGTTCTTC. This sequence encodes CASTGFPYNEQFF.

This clonotype was observed many times. This rearrangement joins TRBV5-1 to TRBJ2-1; 10 nucleotides align to TRBD2. The CDR3 is 15 amino acids. Trimming removed 0 bases from V and 9 bases from J; junction bases left unmatched: 6. Germline V gene lookup returns CDR1 SGHRS and CDR2 YFSETQ. The CDR3: CASSLDSGGAGEQFF. The CDR3 DNA sequence: TGCGCCAGCAGCTTGGACAGCGGGGGGGCGGGTGAGCAGTTCTTC.

The chain combines TRBV6-5 with TRBJ1-1; TRBD1 aligns across 7 bases. The CDR3 covers 15 residues. CDR1 is MNHEY and CDR2 is SVGAGI in the germline V gene. Unmatched junction bases numbered 9, after V lost 4 bases and J lost 4 bases. The CDR3 DNA follows: TGTGCCAGCAGTTCATTTCGACAGGGTGGCACTGAAGCTTTCTTT. Residues: CASSSFRQGGTEAFF.

V usage is TRBV4-1 and J usage is TRBJ2-5, with 7 bases aligning to TRBD2. The V and J ends lost 4 bases and 3 bases, in that order; junction bases with no gene match: 8. This CDR3 has 15 amino acids. Germline V gene lookup returns CDR1 MGHRA and CDR2 YSYEKL. CDR3 in DNA: TGCGCCAGCAGCCGCCACTTTGCGGGGGAAGAGACCCAGTACTTC. Amino acid sequence: CASSRHFAGEETQYF.

This clonotype was seen only a few times. The rearrangement joins TRBV20-1 to TRBJ1-5, with unresolved D. The V end lost 2 bases, the J end lost 1 base, and 12 bases lay between the germline ends. There are 15 residues in the CDR3. Germline values: CDR1 DFQATT, CDR2 SNEGSKA (reference sequence). The CDR3 region has the DNA TGCAGTGCTAGACAGGATGGGTTGAGCAATCAGCCCCAGCATTTT. Translated: CSARQDGLSNQPQHF.